The 29 T cell receptor beta chains presented below share a single source sample, sequenced in a study of blood T cell repertoires in COVID-19. TCRdb's table, derived via immunoSEQ multiplex PCR, lists solely in-frame clones and lacks some. Here the sample spans 30,000 or so clones, 90% to 95% being singletons. Sequencing input: peripheral blood. The receptors shown here come from a male donor with active COVID-19.

The chain joins TRBV2 to TRBJ2-4; a possible D gene is TRBD1 (6 bases). The CDR3 consists of 16 residues. Trimming took 5 bases from V and 0 from J, leaving 14 bases between them. CDR1 and CDR2 from the germline V gene are SNHLY and FYNNEI. The CDR3 region is CASSLQGALAKNIQYF. In DNA, the CDR3 is TGTGCCAGCAGTTTACAGGGCGCACTAGCCAAAAACATTCAGTACTTC. Drawing the rest from reference TRBV2 and TRBJ2-4, the complete variable domain is EPEVTQTPSHQVTQMGQEVILRCVPISNHLYFYWYRQILGQKVEFLVSFYNNEISEKSEIFDDQFSVERPDGSNFTLKIRSTKLEDSAMYFCASSLQGALAKNIQYFGAGTRLSVL.

V and J are TRBV5-1 and TRBJ1-1; D is uncertain. CDR1 SGHRS and CDR2 YFSETQ come from the germline V gene. The CDR3 totals 14 residues. The ends were cut back, 0 bases at V and 1 base at J, with 7 bases in the middle. The CDR3 nucleotides are TGCGCCAGCAGCTTGGTAGCGGGGAACACTGAAGCTTTCTTT. Its protein product is CASSLVAGNTEAFF.

The chain is built from TRBV5-8 and TRBJ1-6; TRBD1 aligns across 7 bases. This CDR3 has 16 amino acids. CDR1 SGHTS and CDR2 YDEGEE come from the germline V gene. The V gene end was trimmed by 1 base and the J gene end by 5 bases; junction bases not matched to a gene: 6. The CDR3 nucleotides are TGTGCCAGCAGCTTGCCGACAGGGCGCAATAATTCACCCCTCCACTTT. The encoded protein is CASSLPTGRNNSPLHF. The full variable domain, in which reference TRBV5-8 and TRBJ1-6 provide the parts outside the CDR3, is EAGVTQSPTHLIKTRGQQATLRCSPISGHTSVYWYQQALGLGLQFLLWYDEGEERNRGNFPPRFSGRQFPNYSSELNVNALELEDSALYLCASSLPTGRNNSPLHFGNGTRLTVT.

The chain couples TRBV19 to TRBJ1-2; a possible D gene is TRBD1 (5 bases). Trimming pared 6 bases from V and 4 bases from J, leaving 18 bases between. The CDR3 extends over 15 amino acids. Germline values: CDR1 LNHDA, CDR2 SQIVND (reference sequence). The DNA for the CDR3 is TGTGCCAGTAGAGAAGTCGACAGTTATTTCTATGGCTACACCTTC. Amino acids: CASREVDSYFYGYTF.

The chain has TRBV27 and TRBJ2-2, with 7 nucleotides matching TRBD1. Trimming took 7 bases from V and 0 from J; bases not matched to a gene: 2. Germline V gene sequence: CDR1 MNHEY, CDR2 SMNVEV (reference sequence). The CDR3 runs to 14 residues. The CDR3 loop is CASKGTANTGELFF. As DNA, the CDR3 is TGTGCCAGCAAAGGGACAGCGAACACCGGGGAGCTGTTTTTT.

The chain is built from TRBV2 and TRBJ2-1; D perhaps matches TRBD2 (6 bases). Trimming took off 0 bases at V and 15 bases at J, with 15 bases between the two ends. This CDR3 region has 13 residues. The germline V gene has CDR1 SNHLY and CDR2 FYNNEI. CDR3 coding DNA: TGTGCCAGCAGTGAAGCCCTCCCGGGGGAGAGGTTCTTC. Amino acids: CASSEALPGERFF. The entire variable domain, with the rest obtained from reference TRBV2 and TRBJ2-1, is as follows: EPEVTQTPSHQVTQMGQEVILRCVPISNHLYFYWYRQILGQKVEFLVSFYNNEISEKSEIFDDQFSVERPDGSNFTLKIRSTKLEDSAMYFCASSEALPGERFFGPGTRLTVL.

The chain has TRBV6-5 and TRBJ1-2; 11 bases match TRBD1. This CDR3 is built from 16 residues. Germline trimming cut 0 bases from V and 3 bases from J; bases unmatched to any gene: 3. Germline V gives CDR1 MNHEY, CDR2 SVGAGI. DNA of the CDR3: TGTGCCAGCAGTTACTCGCGGACAGGGGGCTACTATGGCTACACCTTC. Protein: CASSYSRTGGYYGYTF.

The chain recombines TRBV5-1 with TRBJ2-1, with D tentatively TRBD2 (5 bases). Trimming removed 2 bases at V and 3 bases at J, with 6 bases between. In germline, CDR1 is SGHRS, CDR2 YFSETQ. This CDR3 contains 13 residues. In nucleotides, the CDR3 is TGCGCCAGCAGCTTAGCGGACTACAATGAGCAGTTCTTC. Protein sequence: CASSLADYNEQFF.

The chain links TRBV6-6 to TRBJ2-2; the match to TRBD2 covers 10 bases. Germline V gene data show CDR1 as MNHNY and CDR2 as SVGAGI (reference sequence). The length of the CDR3 is 15 residues. V dropped 5 bases and J dropped 5; count of bases not matched to a gene: 5. The CDR3 DNA is TGTGCCAGCAGTGATAGCGGGGGGCGTACCGGGGAGCTGTTTTTT. Its translation is CASSDSGGRTGELFF.

J is TRBJ1-1 and V is TRBV4-3, with a possible D match to TRBD1 (6 bases). The germline gives CDR1 LGHNA, CDR2 YSLEER. V was pared by 0 bases and J by 5 bases, with 10 bases between. The CDR3 sequence is 14 residues long. CDR3 nucleotides: TGCGCCAGCAGCCAAGATACAGGGTTTACTGAAGCTTTCTTT. Translated: CASSQDTGFTEAFF.

V usage is TRBV6-5 and J usage is TRBJ1-1; TRBD1 might be the D (5 bases). Trimming took off 7 bases at V and 1 base at J, with 13 bases between the two ends. CDR3 length: 14 amino acids. Per germline, CDR1 MNHEY and CDR2 SVGAGI. The CDR3 coding sequence is TGTGCCAGCAACGCCTATCAGGGGAACACTGAAGCTTTCTTT. It is translated as CASNAYQGNTEAFF.

The chain employs TRBV7-9 and TRBJ1-1; TRBD1 matches at 8 bases. The trim removed 3 bases at V and 1 base at J, leaving 4 bases unmatched. This CDR3 has 15 residues. CDR1 and CDR2 (germline): SEHNR, FQNEAQ (reference sequence). Here the CDR3 reads CASSFRQGPNTEAFF. DNA of the CDR3: TGTGCCAGCAGCTTTAGACAGGGGCCGAACACTGAAGCTTTCTTT.

This clone turned up a few times. V usage is TRBV19 and J usage is TRBJ2-7; no reliable D call. The V gene lost 2 bases and the J gene lost 2 bases, with 13 bases spanning the gap. This CDR3 has 15 residues. Germline CDR1 reads LNHDA; CDR2 reads SQIVND (reference sequence). In DNA, the CDR3 is TGTGCCAGTAGTATAAGTAAAGACGGAGCCTACGAGCAGTACTTC. This codes for CASSISKDGAYEQYF.

The rearrangement links TRBV6-2 or TRBV6-3 to TRBJ1-5; 7 bases line up with TRBD1. Germline loops: CDR1 MNHEY, CDR2 SVGEGT. This CDR3 has 13 amino acids. The ends lost 6 bases at V and 7 bases at J; junction bases unmatched: 6. CDR3: CASSRQGTQPQHF. The CDR3 coding sequence is TGTGCCAGCAGCCGACAGGGTACGCAGCCCCAGCATTTT.

CDR3: CASSDSGGYNEQFF. CDR3 coding DNA: TGTGCCAGCAGTGACAGCGGGGGCTACAATGAGCAGTTCTTC. The chain uses TRBV9 and TRBJ2-1, with TRBD2 identical over 8 bases. The CDR3 consists of 14 residues. Trimming took 5 bases from V and 3 from J; bases not matched to a gene: 4. Germline V gene lookup returns CDR1 SGDLS and CDR2 YYNGEE.

This clone was detected once. The chain recombines TRBV6-6 with TRBJ1-5; 7 bases align to TRBD1. J gave up 2 bases and V 5 bases, and 12 bases lay outside the gene matches. Germline-derived CDR1 and CDR2 are MNHNY and SVGAGI (reference sequence). This CDR3 contains 17 residues. CDR3 coding DNA: TGTGCCAGCAGTCAAACAGGGGTTGGCCTCGGCAATCAGCCCCAGCATTTT. Protein product: CASSQTGVGLGNQPQHF.

DNA for the CDR3: TGCAGTGCTAGTCGAGATTATAACTATGGCTACACCTTC. Translation: CSASRDYNYGYTF. The genes are TRBV20-1 and TRBJ1-2; D is unresolved. The CDR3 runs to 13 residues. Looked up from germline, CDR1 is DFQATT and CDR2 is SNEGSKA (reference sequence). The V and J ends lost 3 bases and 1 base respectively, with 9 bases between them.

The V gene is TRBV5-4, the J gene TRBJ2-7; 8 positions match TRBD2. Losses at the gene ends were 7 bases for V and 0 bases for J; bases not matched to a gene: 9. The germline CDR1 and CDR2 sequences are SGHNT and YYREEE (reference sequence). This CDR3 contains 15 residues. The chain's CDR3 is CASSRGGSGSYEQYF. Written as DNA, the CDR3 is TGTGCCAGCTCCCGGGGGGGTAGCGGCTCCTACGAGCAGTACTTC. Drawing the rest from reference TRBV5-4 and TRBJ2-7, the complete variable domain is ETGVTQSPTHLIKTRGQQVTLRCSSQSGHNTVSWYQQALGQGPQFIFQYYREEENGRGNFPPRFSGLQFPNYSSELNVNALELDDSALYLCASSRGGSGSYEQYFGPGTRLTVT.

This sequence joins TRBV7-3 and TRBJ2-7; the D gene is possibly TRBD1 (6 bases). Per germline, CDR1 SGHTA and CDR2 FQGTGA. The CDR3 runs to 15 residues. V was cut by 0 bases and J by 4 bases, with 13 bases left in between. The CDR3 protein is CASSLTGQNAYEQYF. CDR3 in DNA: TGTGCCAGCAGCTTAACGGGACAAAATGCGTACGAGCAGTACTTC.

The rearrangement uses TRBV7-3 and TRBJ1-1; no definite D call. The V end lost 5 bases, the J end lost 4 bases, and 17 bases lay between the germline ends. The CDR3 sequence is 15 residues long. Germline V CDR1 and CDR2: SGHTA, FQGTGA. CDR3: CASSKGAPGVTEAFF. DNA of the CDR3: TGTGCCAGCAGCAAGGGAGCCCCCGGGGTCACTGAAGCTTTCTTT.

The V gene is TRBV7-2, the J gene TRBJ2-7; TRBD1 matches at 7 bases. V shed 4 bases, J shed 2 bases, and the junction held 8 bases outside the gene matches. This CDR3 region has 15 residues. The germline CDR1 and CDR2 sequences are SGHTA and FQGNSA. CDR3: CASSYEGTVTYEQYF. CDR3 nucleotides: TGTGCCAGCAGCTACGAGGGGACAGTAACCTACGAGCAGTACTTC.

The gene calls are TRBV4-1 and TRBJ2-1; no firm D call. V was pared by 3 bases and J by 12 bases, with 15 bases between. This CDR3 comprises 13 residues. The germline CDR1 and CDR2 sequences are MGHRA and YSYEKL. Here the CDR3 reads CASSQTRGLLQFF. For the CDR3, the DNA is TGCGCCAGCAGCCAGACCCGTGGGCTGTTGCAGTTCTTC.

The V gene is TRBV7-3, the J gene TRBJ1-3; 7 positions match TRBD1. V shed 6 bases and J 0 bases; nucleotides not matched to a gene: 2. From germline, CDR1 is SGHTA and CDR2 FQGTGA. The length of the CDR3 is 14 residues. The CDR3 protein is CASSRDSSGNTIYF. CDR3 bases: TGTGCCAGCAGTCGGGACAGCTCTGGAAACACCATATATTTT.

The genes are TRBV5-4 and TRBJ2-5, with TRBD1 matching over 12 bases. In germline, CDR1 is SGHNT, CDR2 YYREEE (reference sequence). The CDR3 is 16 residues long. The ends lost 4 bases at V and 0 bases at J; junction bases unmatched: 4. CDR3 amino acids: CASSLGTGGDQETQYF. CDR3 nucleotide sequence: TGTGCCAGCAGCCTAGGGACAGGGGGCGACCAAGAGACCCAGTACTTC. The variable domain in full, with the rest retrieved from reference TRBV5-4 and TRBJ2-5, is ETGVTQSPTHLIKTRGQQVTLRCSSQSGHNTVSWYQQALGQGPQFIFQYYREEENGRGNFPPRFSGLQFPNYSSELNVNALELDDSALYLCASSLGTGGDQETQYFGPGTRLLVL.

CDR3 residues: CASSIEPSRFANTGELFF. DNA of the CDR3: TGTGCCAGTAGTATCGAACCTTCCAGGTTCGCGAACACCGGGGAGCTGTTTTTT. The chain joins TRBV19 to TRBJ2-2; D uncertain. CDR3 size: 18 residues. The germline V gene has CDR1 LNHDA and CDR2 SQIVND (reference sequence). The V and J ends lost 3 bases and 0 bases respectively, with 17 bases between them.

The chain couples TRBV19 to TRBJ1-2; TRBD1 aligns across 7 bases. The trim removed 5 bases at V and 1 base at J, leaving 16 bases unmatched. The germline V gene encodes CDR1 LNHDA and CDR2 SQIVND (reference sequence). This CDR3 contains 18 residues. CDR3 nucleotides: TGTGCCAGTAGTCCCGACCCGAGGACAGGCCTCTTTAACTATGGCTACACCTTC. Protein product: CASSPDPRTGLFNYGYTF.

The chain carries TRBV19 and TRBJ2-1, with 8 bases identical to TRBD1. This CDR3 is 17 amino acids long. Germline V lookup: CDR1 LNHDA, CDR2 SQIVND (reference sequence). V lost 4 bases, J lost 1 base, and 9 bases stayed unmatched. The CDR3 sequence: CASSRQGRILSYNEQFF. CDR3 nucleotides: TGTGCCAGTAGTAGACAGGGGCGAATCTTATCCTACAATGAGCAGTTCTTC.

J is TRBJ2-7 and V is TRBV6-5, with D possibly TRBD2 on 6 matching bases. This CDR3 is 13 amino acids long. Germline V gives CDR1 MNHEY, CDR2 SVGAGI. Trimming cost V 6 bases and J 2 bases, with 11 bases left between them. The CDR3 region has the DNA TGTGCCAGCAGGGGACGGACTACCTACGAGCAGTACTTC. Translated: CASRGRTTYEQYF.

CDR3 in DNA: TGTGCCAGCAGTTACGGAGGAAACTATGGCTACACCTTC. Its translation is CASSYGGNYGYTF. This chain joins TRBV6-5 and TRBJ1-2; no definite D call. From germline, CDR1 is MNHEY and CDR2 SVGAGI. This CDR3 has 13 amino acids. Trimming removed 2 bases from V and 2 bases from J, with 6 bases in between.